This TCR beta chain was obtained from a study of CD8 T cells in ankylosing spondylitis. Whole-study findings and limits: A TCR beta motif of roughly 8 highly homologous variants seemed to mark ankylosing spondylitis blood.

The CDR3 contains 12 residues. With 2 bases removed from V and 8 bases from J, the gap between germline ends came to 6 bases. CDR1 MNHNS and CDR2 SASEGT come from the germline V gene. As regards this clonotype: As yet, its antigen is unknown.

In TCRdb, the 5' RACE reads were re-called with MiXCR into one record per CDR3 protein. This table holds over 400,000 distinct CDR3 sequences, approximately 26% found once. The J gene is TRBJ1-4, the V gene TRBV6-1; D gene ambiguous. This clonotype was obtained from a male donor with ankylosing spondylitis. Input material: blood, either unsorted or a sorted T cell fraction (not recorded which). The CDR3 DNA reads as TGTGCCAGCAGTGAAAAATTCGAAAAACTGTTTTTT. This sequence encodes CASSEKFEKLFF.